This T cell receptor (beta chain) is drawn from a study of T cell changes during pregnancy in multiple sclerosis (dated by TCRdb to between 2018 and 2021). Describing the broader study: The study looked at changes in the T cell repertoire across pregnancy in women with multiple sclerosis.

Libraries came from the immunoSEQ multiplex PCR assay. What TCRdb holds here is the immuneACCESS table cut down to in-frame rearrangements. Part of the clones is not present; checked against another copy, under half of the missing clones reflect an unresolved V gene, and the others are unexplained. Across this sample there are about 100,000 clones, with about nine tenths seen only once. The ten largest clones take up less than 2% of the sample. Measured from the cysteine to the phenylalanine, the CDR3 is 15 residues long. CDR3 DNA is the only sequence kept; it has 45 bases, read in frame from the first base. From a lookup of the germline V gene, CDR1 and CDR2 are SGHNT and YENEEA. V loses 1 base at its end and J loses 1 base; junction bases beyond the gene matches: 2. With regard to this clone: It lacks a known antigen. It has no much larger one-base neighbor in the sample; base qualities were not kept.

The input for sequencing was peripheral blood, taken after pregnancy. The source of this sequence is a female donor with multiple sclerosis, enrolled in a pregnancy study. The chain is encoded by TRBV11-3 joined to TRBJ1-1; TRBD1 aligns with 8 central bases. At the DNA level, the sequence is TGTGCCAGCAGCTTAGGGGGGACAGGGAACACTGAAGCTTTCTTT. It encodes CASSLGGTGNTEAFF.